This T cell receptor beta chain was retrieved from a study of blood T cells in healthy people across ages. Combining a sample-barcoded 5' primer with a J-beta primer mix, a second PCR ran for 7 to 11 cycles. TCRdb recomputed calls from the 5' RACE reads with MiXCR, one row per CDR3 protein. The sample lists approximately 1,000,000 distinct CDR3 sequences; about two fifths were seen once. Notes on the study in general: The unknown donor CMV status may have confounded expanded clonotype changes.

Germline V gives CDR1 SGHKS, CDR2 YYEKEE (reference sequence). V lost 5 bases, J lost 7 bases, and 18 bases stayed unmatched. The CDR3 covers 17 residues. About this clonotype itself: What it recognizes is unknown.

The clonotype was recovered from a man aged 18-30 years in good health. This chain links TRBV5-5 with TRBJ2-1; the match to TRBD1 covers 7 bases. The material sequenced was blood. The CDR3 bases are TGTGCCAGCAGTCAGGACAGGAGTGTTTGGGAAAGAAATGAGCAGTTCTTC. Its translation: CASSQDRSVWERNEQFF.